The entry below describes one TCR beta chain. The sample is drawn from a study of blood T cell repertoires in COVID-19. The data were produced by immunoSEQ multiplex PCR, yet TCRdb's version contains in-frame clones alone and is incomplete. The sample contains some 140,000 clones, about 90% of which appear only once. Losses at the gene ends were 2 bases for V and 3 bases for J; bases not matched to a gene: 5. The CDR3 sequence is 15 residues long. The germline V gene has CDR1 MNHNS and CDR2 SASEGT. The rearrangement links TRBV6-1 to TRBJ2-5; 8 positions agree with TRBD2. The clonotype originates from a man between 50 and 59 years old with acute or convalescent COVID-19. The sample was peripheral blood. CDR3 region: CASSESGAGEETQYF. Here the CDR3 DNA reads TGTGCCAGCAGTGAATCGGGAGCGGGAGAAGAGACCCAGTACTTC.